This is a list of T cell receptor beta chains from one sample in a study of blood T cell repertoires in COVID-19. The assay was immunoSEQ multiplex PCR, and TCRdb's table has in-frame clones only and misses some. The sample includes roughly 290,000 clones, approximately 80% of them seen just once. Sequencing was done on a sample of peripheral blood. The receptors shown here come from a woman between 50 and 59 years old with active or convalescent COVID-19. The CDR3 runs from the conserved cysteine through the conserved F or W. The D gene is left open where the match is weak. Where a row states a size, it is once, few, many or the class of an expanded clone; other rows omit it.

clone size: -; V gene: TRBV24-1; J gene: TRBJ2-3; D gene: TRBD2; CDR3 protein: CARTSGRFTDTQYF; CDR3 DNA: TGTGCCAGGACTAGCGGGAGGTTCACAGATACGCAGTATTTT
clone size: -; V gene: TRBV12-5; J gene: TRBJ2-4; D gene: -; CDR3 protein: CASGSWPGYIQYF; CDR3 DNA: TGTGCTAGTGGTTCCTGGCCAGGGTACATTCAGTACTTC
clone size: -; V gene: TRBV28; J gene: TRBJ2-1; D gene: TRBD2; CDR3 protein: CATMGSGSLLYNEQFF; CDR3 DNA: TGTGCAACAATGGGTAGCGGGAGTCTCTTGTACAATGAGCAGTTCTTC
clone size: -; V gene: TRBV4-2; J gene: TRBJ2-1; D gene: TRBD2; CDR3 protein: CASSQAGLDYNEQFF; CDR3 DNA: TGTGCCAGCAGCCAAGCCGGACTAGATTACAATGAGCAGTTCTTC
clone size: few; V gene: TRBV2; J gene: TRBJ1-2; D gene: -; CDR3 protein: CASSELGPWGPTGYTF; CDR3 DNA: TGTGCCAGCAGTGAATTGGGTCCTTGGGGGCCGACTGGCTACACCTTC
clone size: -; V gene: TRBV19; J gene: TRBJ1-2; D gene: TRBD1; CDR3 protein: CASRPQGTGGYGYTF; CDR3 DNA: TGTGCCAGTAGGCCTCAGGGGACAGGGGGATATGGCTACACCTTC
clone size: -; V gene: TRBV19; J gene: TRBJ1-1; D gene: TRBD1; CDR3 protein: CASSIPGQVAFF; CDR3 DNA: TGTGCCAGTAGCATACCGGGACAGGTGGCTTTCTTT
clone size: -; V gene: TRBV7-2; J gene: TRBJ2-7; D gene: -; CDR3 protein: CAGSEGRLGYEQYF; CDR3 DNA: TGTGCCGGATCGGAGGGGAGATTGGGATACGAGCAGTACTTC
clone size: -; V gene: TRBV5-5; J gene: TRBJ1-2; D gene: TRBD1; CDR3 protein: CASSSGTADYGYTF; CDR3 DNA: TGTGCCAGCAGCTCCGGGACAGCGGACTATGGCTACACCTTC
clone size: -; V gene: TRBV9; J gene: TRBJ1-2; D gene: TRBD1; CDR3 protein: CASSVETGGVPAHGYTF; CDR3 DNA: TGTGCCAGCAGCGTAGAAACAGGGGGCGTACCGGCACATGGCTACACCTTC
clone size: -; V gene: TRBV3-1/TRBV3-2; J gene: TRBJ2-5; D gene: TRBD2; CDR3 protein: CASSQVIAGTAGETQYF; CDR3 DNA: TGTGCCAGCAGCCAAGTTATAGCGGGTACCGCAGGAGAGACCCAGTACTTC
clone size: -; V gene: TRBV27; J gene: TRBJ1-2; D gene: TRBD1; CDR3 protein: CASGPTGRYGYTF; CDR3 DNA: TGTGCCAGCGGACCGACAGGGAGGTATGGCTACACCTTC
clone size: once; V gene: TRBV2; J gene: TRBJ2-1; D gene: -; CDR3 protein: CASSDYSSYNEQFF; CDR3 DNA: TGTGCCAGCAGTGACTACAGCTCCTACAATGAGCAGTTCTTC
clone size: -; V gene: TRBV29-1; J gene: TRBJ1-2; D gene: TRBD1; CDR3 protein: CSARQGTNYGYTF; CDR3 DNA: TGCAGCGCGAGACAGGGGACTAACTATGGCTACACCTTC
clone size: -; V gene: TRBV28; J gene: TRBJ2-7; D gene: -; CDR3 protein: CASSLKTGQGYHEQYF; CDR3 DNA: TGTGCCAGCAGTTTAAAGACGGGCCAGGGCTACCACGAGCAGTACTTC
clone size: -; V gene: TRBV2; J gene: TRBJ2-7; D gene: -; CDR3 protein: CASSTTEGTYEQYF; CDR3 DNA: TGTGCCAGCAGTACGACAGAAGGTACCTACGAGCAGTACTTC
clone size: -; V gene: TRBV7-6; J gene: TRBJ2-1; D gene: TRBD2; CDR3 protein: CASSPPGTSGLYNEQFF; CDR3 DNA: TGTGCCAGCAGCCCACCCGGGACTAGCGGCCTCTACAATGAGCAGTTCTTC
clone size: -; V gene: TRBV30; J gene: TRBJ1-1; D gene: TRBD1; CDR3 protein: CAWSVIWDRGTNTEAFF; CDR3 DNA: TGTGCCTGGAGTGTAATTTGGGACAGAGGGACGAACACTGAAGCTTTCTTT
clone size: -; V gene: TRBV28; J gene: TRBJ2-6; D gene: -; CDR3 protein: CASKTGYFSGANVLTF; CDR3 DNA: TGTGCCAGCAAAACAGGGTACTTCTCTGGGGCCAACGTCCTGACTTTC
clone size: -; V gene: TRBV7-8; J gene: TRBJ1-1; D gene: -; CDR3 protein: CASSSTVQQGRNTEAFF; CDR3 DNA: TGTGCCAGCAGCTCGACGGTTCAACAGGGAAGGAACACTGAAGCTTTCTTT
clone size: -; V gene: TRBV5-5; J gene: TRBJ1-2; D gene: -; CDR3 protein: CASSWTATFRLVGYTF; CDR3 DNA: TGTGCCAGCAGCTGGACAGCTACCTTCCGGCTAGTAGGCTACACCTTC
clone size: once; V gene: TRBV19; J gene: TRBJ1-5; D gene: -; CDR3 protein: CASTRSTESNQPQHF; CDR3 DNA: TGTGCCAGTACCAGATCCACGGAGAGCAATCAGCCCCAGCATTTT
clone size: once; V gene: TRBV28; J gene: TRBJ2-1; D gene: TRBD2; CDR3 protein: CASSLLAGGLSSYNEQFF; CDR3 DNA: TGTGCCAGCAGTCTACTAGCGGGTGGGCTCAGCTCCTACAATGAGCAGTTCTTC
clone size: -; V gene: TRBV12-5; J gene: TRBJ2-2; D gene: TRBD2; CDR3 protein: CASGSGSYTGELFF; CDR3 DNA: TGTGCTAGTGGTAGCGGGAGTTACACCGGGGAGCTGTTTTTT
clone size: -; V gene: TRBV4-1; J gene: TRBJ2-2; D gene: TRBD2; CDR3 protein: CASSQSRASGDTGELFF; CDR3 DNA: TGCGCCAGCAGCCAATCTCGGGCTAGCGGCGACACCGGGGAGCTGTTTTTT
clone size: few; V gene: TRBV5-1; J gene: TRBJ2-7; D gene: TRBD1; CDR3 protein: CASSPIRGHEQYF; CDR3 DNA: TGCGCCAGCAGCCCAATCAGGGGGCACGAGCAGTACTTC
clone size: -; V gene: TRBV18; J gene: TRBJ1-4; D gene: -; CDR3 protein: CASSPDPDRGLFF; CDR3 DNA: TGTGCCAGCTCACCGGATCCGGATAGAGGACTGTTTTTT
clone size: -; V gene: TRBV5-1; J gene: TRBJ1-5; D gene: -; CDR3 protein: CASSPSGGVGQPQHF; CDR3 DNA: TGCGCCAGCAGCCCCAGCGGGGGCGTCGGCCAGCCCCAGCATTTT
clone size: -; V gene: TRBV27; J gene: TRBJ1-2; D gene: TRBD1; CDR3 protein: CASSEQGRGGYTF; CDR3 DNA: TGTGCCAGCAGTGAACAGGGGAGAGGGGGCTACACCTTC
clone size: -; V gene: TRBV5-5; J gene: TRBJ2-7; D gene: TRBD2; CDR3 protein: CASSLEGLASYEQYF; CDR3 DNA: TGTGCCAGCAGCTTGGAAGGACTAGCATCCTACGAGCAGTACTTC
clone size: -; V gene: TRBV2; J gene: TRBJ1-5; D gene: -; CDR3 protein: CASSVLGRVGDYSNQPQHF; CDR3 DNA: TGTGCCAGCAGTGTGTTGGGCAGGGTAGGTGATTATAGCAATCAGCCCCAGCATTTT
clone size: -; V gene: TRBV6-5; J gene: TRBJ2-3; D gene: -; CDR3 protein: CASSYSQAVAADTQYF; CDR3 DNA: TGTGCCAGCAGTTACTCACAGGCGGTAGCAGCAGATACGCAGTATTTT
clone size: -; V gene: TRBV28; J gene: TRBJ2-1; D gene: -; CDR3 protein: CASSLTGDAYNEQFF; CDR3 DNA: TGTGCCAGCAGTTTAACGGGGGACGCCTACAATGAGCAGTTCTTC
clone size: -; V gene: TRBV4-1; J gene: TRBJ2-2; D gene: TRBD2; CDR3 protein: CASSRDYRYTGELFF; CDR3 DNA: TGCGCCAGCAGCAGGGACTACCGCTACACCGGGGAGCTGTTTTTT
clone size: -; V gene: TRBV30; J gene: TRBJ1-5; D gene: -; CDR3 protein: CAWSVRGSSNQPQHF; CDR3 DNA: TGTGCCTGGAGTGTACGGGGGTCCAGCAATCAGCCCCAGCATTTT
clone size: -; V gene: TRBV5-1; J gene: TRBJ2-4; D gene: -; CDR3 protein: CASSPGGPKNIQYF; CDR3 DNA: TGCGCCAGCAGCCCCGGGGGGCCCAAAAACATTCAGTACTTC
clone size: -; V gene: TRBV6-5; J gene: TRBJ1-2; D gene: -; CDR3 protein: CATHLGQGYGYTF; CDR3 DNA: TGTGCCACCCACCTCGGTCAGGGTTATGGCTACACCTTC